This TCR beta chain comes out of a study of blood T cell repertoires in COVID-19. The CDR3 runs 15 residues. Germline loops: CDR1 SGHTA, CDR2 FQGTGA. With V trimmed by 6 bases and J by 5 bases, 8 bases remained unmatched. Using immunoSEQ multiplex PCR, the repertoire was profiled, and TCRdb retains in-frame clones only, with some absent. The data show 200,000 to 300,000 clones, approximately 84% seen once. Sequenced sample: peripheral blood. The TCR comes from a middle-aged man with acute or convalescent COVID-19. This chain links TRBV7-3 with TRBJ2-2, with 8 bases lining up with TRBD1. The CDR3 DNA follows: TGTGCCAGCAGGTCTCAGGGGGCCGGAACCGGGGAGCTGTTTTTT. It translates to CASRSQGAGTGELFF.